This entry concerns a single T cell receptor beta chain. This clonotype was detected many times. The antigen it binds to is not known. The DNA is omitted, as the CDR3 cannot be located on it reliably, and the CDR3 follows TCRdb's listing. These data originate in a study of neurological immune-mediated disorders (dated by TCRdb to the late 2010s). As for the study more broadly: Among the 34 multiple sclerosis patients, relapsing-remitting MS was present in some 31 and secondary progressive MS was present in 3. Peripheral blood TCR-beta repertoires from patients with HTLV-I-associated myelopathy (HAM/TSP), patients with multiple sclerosis, and healthy controls were compared in the study using UMI-based sequencing. Alongside PBMC samples, the set of fewer than 110 TCR-beta libraries contained longitudinal samples, technical triplicates, and paired CD4+ and CD8+ T-cell subsets that had been sorted. The cohort included about 70 subjects: 14 with HAM/TSP, approximately 34 with multiple sclerosis, and 20 healthy controls. Study-wide findings and limitations: No identical CDR3 amino acid sequences were found to be shared among expanded clones across subjects, suggesting that TCR-beta repertoires were private in all groups. In phylogenetic analysis, the repertoires of 18 of 34 MS patients grouped into a cluster of related CDR3 sequences, which suggests a possible signature at the repertoire level. No clinical or MRI features were associated with the MS cluster, and the authors said that larger cohorts are needed. TCR clonal expansion was highest in HAM/TSP patients and lowest in MS patients, with MS patients falling below even healthy controls.

Libraries from unsorted PBMCs were made from 2 million PBMCs kept in RNAlater at -80 degrees C until RNA extraction. Multiple sclerosis patients were enrolled in a US clinical protocol under which disease progression was evaluated by magnetic resonance imaging. PBMCs were separated from peripheral blood using Ficoll-Hypaque density gradient centrifugation and then cryopreserved in liquid nitrogen. The germline V gene gives CDR1 as MDHEN and CDR2 as SYDVKM. Inclusive of the bounding cysteine and phenylalanine, the CDR3 is 15 residues long. cDNA synthesis used template-switch 5'RACE with a primer carrying a 10-nucleotide random unique molecular identifier tagging each TCR transcript. Each sequencing run produced over 160 million TCR-beta sequences covering 15-18 subjects. The RNeasy kit was used to extract total RNA. The KAPA Real-time Library Amplification kit was used to amplify TCR-beta VDJ regions with primers for the TCR constant region and the 5'RACE anchor. Sample indexes and Illumina adaptors were added in a first PCR, after which library yield was increased in a second PCR. After purification with Ampure beads, the TCR product of roughly 650 bp was size-selected on a 2% E-gel SizeSelection system. Library quality was checked on a Bioanalyzer, concentration was measured with Qubit, and libraries were quantified with the Kapa Library Quantification kit before pooling. Libraries were sequenced paired-end 2 x 150 bp on an Illumina HiSeq 2500. To increase sequence diversity, roughly 25-31% phiX was spiked into each library pool. The study's own analysis went as follows. The UMI-based MiGEC pipeline processed quality-filtered reads and removed over 75% of raw TCR sequences during error correction. VDJ genes were aligned to IMGT germline references, and each clonotype was defined by a unique CDR3 amino acid sequence together with V-J genes. VDJtools evaluated clonal expansion, Shannon diversity and CDR3 relatedness (CalcPairwiseDistances, ClusterSamples); CLCbio workbench built phylogenetic trees. Using coefficient-of-variation modelling across technical triplicates, the study counted a clone as expanded if it had at least 8 unique UMIs. TCRdb redid the processing of the public reads, applying fastp at Q25 and MiXCR, and retained in-frame beta chains. All rows with the same CDR3 protein become a single entry with the most common DNA and genes. The authors' filters were not applied to this entry. Counted in this sample were 81,000 or so distinct CDR3 sequences; about 5.5% of them appeared once. In total, the top ten clones hold around 2.2% of the sample.

This clonotype originated in a woman in her twenties or thirties with multiple sclerosis. The sample was PBMCs. The V and J segments used are TRBV28 and TRBJ2-5; the table's D call, TRBD1, was not checked against the DNA. The CDR3 here reads CASSTSGQGKETQYF.